What follows are 16 T cell receptor beta chains derived from one specimen sequenced in a study of OX40 agonist ivuxolimab in advanced cancers. The data were produced by immunoSEQ multiplex PCR, yet TCRdb's version contains in-frame clones alone and is incomplete. Of 30,000 to 45,000 clones in the sample, 88% are singletons; the top ten hold 9.5% to 15%. The sequencing used CD4+ or CD8+ T cells sorted from blood, collected in a trial of the OX40 agonist ivuxolimab. The source of these receptors is an adult with an advanced solid tumor such as melanoma, head and neck, liver or kidney cancer.

The rearrangement joins TRBV5-1 to TRBJ1-5; D remains unclear. V lost 4 bases and J 5 bases, leaving 13 bases between the germline ends. The germline V gene encodes CDR1 SGHRS and CDR2 YFSETQ. There are 14 residues in the CDR3. Here the CDR3 reads CASSPEGGYQPQHF. CDR3 sequence (DNA): TGCGCCAGCAGCCCGGAGGGAGGGTATCAGCCCCAGCATTTT.

The genes are TRBV27 and TRBJ1-6; 7 bases are a match to TRBD1. The CDR3 spans 16 residues. Trimming cost V 5 bases and J 9 bases; bases outside gene matches: 13. Germline V gene sequence: CDR1 MNHEY, CDR2 SMNVEV (reference sequence). CDR3 loop: CASSLRIGQVASPLHF. Here the CDR3 DNA reads TGTGCCAGCAGTCTTCGAATCGGACAGGTCGCTTCACCCCTCCACTTT.

The chain couples TRBV4-3 to TRBJ2-7; D uncertain. V was trimmed by 2 bases and J by 2 bases, leaving 7 bases between them. From germline, CDR1 is LGHNA and CDR2 YSLEER. This CDR3 is 13 amino acids long. The CDR3 nucleotides read TGCGCCAGCAGCCAAAGGAACACCTACGAGCAGTACTTC. It is translated as CASSQRNTYEQYF.

V usage is TRBV7-2 and J usage is TRBJ2-2; the D is unclear. Per the germline V gene, CDR1 is SGHTA and CDR2 is FQGNSA. This CDR3 contains 15 residues. V dropped 5 bases and J dropped 2 bases, with 12 bases sitting between them. The CDR3 region is CASSQNWGNTGELFF. The CDR3 nucleotides read TGTGCCAGCAGCCAGAACTGGGGTAACACCGGGGAGCTGTTTTTT.

This clone is medium-sized by share. This chain joins TRBV28 and TRBJ1-2; D ambiguous. The V gene lost 10 bases and the J gene lost 3 bases, with 12 bases spanning the gap. Germline V gene lookup returns CDR1 MDHEN and CDR2 SYDVKM. The CDR3 length is 12 residues. In DNA, the CDR3 is TGTGCCACCAACGACAACTACTATGGCTACACCTTC. This sequence encodes CATNDNYYGYTF.

The chain uses TRBV7-6 and TRBJ2-5; TRBD1 matches 10 bases. The ends lost 5 bases at V and 3 bases at J; junction bases unmatched: 9. CDR1 is SGHVS and CDR2 is FNYEAQ in the germline V gene. The CDR3 loop spans 16 amino acids. This CDR3 reads CASSPGQGYPKETQYF. CDR3 bases: TGTGCCAGCAGCCCGGGACAGGGGTACCCCAAAGAGACCCAGTACTTC.

The chain uses TRBV27 and TRBJ2-2, with 8 positions matching TRBD2. This CDR3 has 14 residues. Germline CDR1 and CDR2: MNHEY and SMNVEV (reference sequence). J lost 2 bases, V lost 6 bases, and 2 bases had no gene match. The CDR3 protein is CASRLAANTGELFF. CDR3 DNA sequence: TGTGCCAGCAGACTAGCGGCAAACACCGGGGAGCTGTTTTTT.

The rearrangement uses TRBV27 and TRBJ2-7; 11 positions agree with TRBD2. The ends lost 4 bases at V and 0 bases at J; junction bases unmatched: 2. Germline CDR1 MNHEY, CDR2 SMNVEV (reference sequence). This CDR3 is built from 15 residues. CDR3 nucleotide sequence: TGTGCCAGCAGTTATAGCGGGAGGGCCTCCTACGAGCAGTACTTC. Protein: CASSYSGRASYEQYF.

As regards this clone: Additional DNA sequences in this sample encode the identical CDR3. The chain has TRBV28 and TRBJ1-1; a possible D gene is TRBD1 (5 bases). Germline V CDR1 and CDR2: MDHEN, SYDVKM. V dropped 4 bases and J dropped 0 bases, with 6 bases sitting between them. The CDR3 runs 13 residues. The DNA of the CDR3 is TGTGCCAGCAGTTGGGGGATGAACACTGAAGCTTTCTTT. This gives the protein CASSWGMNTEAFF.

This chain connects TRBV7-8 to TRBJ1-5; D may be TRBD1 (6 bases). Per germline, CDR1 SGHVS and CDR2 FQNEAQ. The ends were cut back, 1 base at V and 6 bases at J, with 16 bases in the middle. The CDR3 consists of 16 residues. CDR3 amino acids: CASSLGAGDMTQPQHF. The CDR3 bases are TGTGCCAGCAGCTTAGGAGCAGGGGATATGACTCAGCCCCAGCATTTT.

V gene TRBV9 combines with J gene TRBJ2-1, with 11 bases aligning to TRBD2. The CDR3 is made up of 14 amino acids. The J segment lost 9 bases and the V segment lost 2 bases, leaving 4 bases of the junction unmatched. Germline V gene lookup returns CDR1 SGDLS and CDR2 YYNGEE. CDR3: CASSVPLAGGEQFF. The CDR3 DNA reads TGTGCCAGCAGCGTCCCGCTAGCGGGGGGTGAGCAGTTCTTC.

With regard to this clone: One end of the junction varies from germline; a read error may be responsible. This chain uses TRBV23-1 with TRBJ2-1, with D perhaps TRBD1 (5 bases). TRBV23-1 falls under the ORF class, with uncertain function. CDR3 length: 16 residues. The CDR3 DNA is TGCGCCAGCAGTCTTTCCCCGGGCCCCTCGGACAAAGAGCAGTTCTTC. Its protein product is CASSLSPGPSDKEQFF.

By share of the sample, this clone is medium-sized (0.01 to 0.1%). V gene TRBV19 combines with J gene TRBJ2-7; D may match TRBD1 or TRBD2 (5 bases each). The CDR3 is made up of 15 amino acids. V lost 3 bases and J 1 base, leaving 13 bases between the germline ends. Germline CDR1 LNHDA, CDR2 SQIVND (reference sequence). The CDR3 DNA reads TGTGCCAGTAGTATTGGAGGCACAGGATCCTACGAGCAGTACTTC. Protein product: CASSIGGTGSYEQYF. Using reference TRBV19 and TRBJ2-7 for the parts outside the CDR3, the full variable domain is DGGITQSPKYLFRKEGQNVTLSCEQNLNHDAMYWYRQDPGQGLRLIYYSQIVNDFQKGDIAEGYSVSREKKESFPLTVTSAQKNPTAFYLCASSIGGTGSYEQYFGPGTRLTVT.

The rearrangement links TRBV5-4 to TRBJ2-1; D gene unclear. Trimming took 4 bases from V and 6 from J, leaving 17 bases between them. The CDR3 loop spans 15 amino acids. CDR1 SGHNT and CDR2 YYREEE come from the germline V gene (reference sequence). CDR3 nucleotide sequence: TGTGCCAGCAGCAGCCGGGCCTTGGCCCCCAATGAGCAGTTCTTC. It yields the protein CASSSRALAPNEQFF.

In this sample, this clone turned up a few times. The chain is built from TRBV11-2 and TRBJ2-7; no reliable D call. This CDR3 is built from 13 residues. Trimming removed 1 base at V and 3 bases at J, with 7 bases between. Germline loops: CDR1 SGHAT, CDR2 FQNNGV. Here the CDR3 DNA reads TGTGCCAGCAGCTTAGGTAGTCACTACGAGCAGTACTTC. It codes for CASSLGSHYEQYF.

This clone has a single count. The chain has TRBV5-4 and TRBJ2-7; 9 bases map to TRBD1. The germline CDR1 and CDR2 sequences are SGHNT and YYREEE (reference sequence). V lost 4 bases and J lost 2; bases outside the gene matches: 4. The CDR3 extends over 14 amino acids. The CDR3 DNA is TGTGCCAGCAGCGAGGGGGACAGGGCCTACGAGCAGTACTTC. It translates to CASSEGDRAYEQYF. The entire variable domain, with the rest obtained from reference TRBV5-4 and TRBJ2-7, is as follows: ETGVTQSPTHLIKTRGQQVTLRCSSQSGHNTVSWYQQALGQGPQFIFQYYREEENGRGNFPPRFSGLQFPNYSSELNVNALELDDSALYLCASSEGDRAYEQYFGPGTRLTVT.